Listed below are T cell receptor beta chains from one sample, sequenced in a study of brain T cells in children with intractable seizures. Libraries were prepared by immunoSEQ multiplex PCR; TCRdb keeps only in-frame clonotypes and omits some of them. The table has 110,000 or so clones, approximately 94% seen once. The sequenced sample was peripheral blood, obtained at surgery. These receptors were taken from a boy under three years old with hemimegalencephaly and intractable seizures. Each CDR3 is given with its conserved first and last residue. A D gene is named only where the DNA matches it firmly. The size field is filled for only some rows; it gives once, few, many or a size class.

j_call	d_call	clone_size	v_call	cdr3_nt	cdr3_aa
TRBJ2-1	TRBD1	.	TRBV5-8	TGTGCCAGCACCTTGTGGGGGACAGGGAAACACAATGAGCAGTTCTTC	CASTLWGTGKHNEQFF
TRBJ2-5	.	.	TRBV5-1	TGCGCCAGCAGCTTGAATTCCCTAGAGACCCAGTACTTC	CASSLNSLETQYF
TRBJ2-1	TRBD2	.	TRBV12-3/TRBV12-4	TGTGCCAGCAGTTTGACTAGCCATGAGCAGTTCTTC	CASSLTSHEQFF
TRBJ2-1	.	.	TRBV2	TGTGCCAGCAGTGACACTAGCTCCTACAATGAGCAGTTCTTC	CASSDTSSYNEQFF
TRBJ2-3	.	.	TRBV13	TGTGCCAGCAGCCCGACCCCTGGCACAGATACGCAGTATTTT	CASSPTPGTDTQYF
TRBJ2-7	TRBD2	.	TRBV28	TGTGCCAGCAGGAGCCTTGGACTAGCGGGCGGGGAGCAGTACTTC	CASRSLGLAGGEQYF
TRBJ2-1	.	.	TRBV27	TGTGCCAGCAGTTTGGGTGCTTACAATGAGCAGTTCTTC	CASSLGAYNEQFF
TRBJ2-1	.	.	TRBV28	TGTGCCAGCAGTTGGGGGGTAGGGGCCTACAATGAGCAGTTCTTC	CASSWGVGAYNEQFF
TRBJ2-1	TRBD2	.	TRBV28	TGTGCCAGCAGGCCCGGCGGACTAGCGGGAGGAGGCCCTAGTGAGCAGTTCTTC	CASRPGGLAGGGPSEQFF
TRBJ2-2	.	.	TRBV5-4	TGTGCCAGCAGCTTGACAAACACCGGGGAGCTGTTTTTT	CASSLTNTGELFF
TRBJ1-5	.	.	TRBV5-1	TGCGCCAGCAGCTTGGAGGGATGGCAGCCCCAGCATTTT	CASSLEGWQPQHF
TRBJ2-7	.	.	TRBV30	TGTGCCTGGAGTATACATCGATGGGGACACCCCTACGAGCAGTACTTC	CAWSIHRWGHPYEQYF
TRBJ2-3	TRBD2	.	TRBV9	TGTGCCAGCAGCGATAGCGGGAGGGCCCCCACAGATACGCAGTATTTT	CASSDSGRAPTDTQYF
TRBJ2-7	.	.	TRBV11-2	TGTGCCAGCAGCTTAGATCGGACAGGGAGGGACGAGCAGTACTTC	CASSLDRTGRDEQYF
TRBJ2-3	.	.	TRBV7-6	TGTGCCAGCAGCTTACTCCGTGGGTCGCAGGGCCTTAGCACAGATACGCAGTATTTT	CASSLLRGSQGLSTDTQYF
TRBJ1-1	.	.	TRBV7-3	TGTGCCAGCAGCTTAACGGCGGGATCGGTAGGAGCTTTCTTT	CASSLTAGSVGAFF
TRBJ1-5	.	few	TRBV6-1	TGTGCCAGCAGTGAACGGACGGCAGATCAGCCCCAGCATTTT	CASSERTADQPQHF
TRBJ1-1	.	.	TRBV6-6	TGTGCCAGCAGAAGTAGGGCCTACACTGAAGCTTTCTTT	CASRSRAYTEAFF
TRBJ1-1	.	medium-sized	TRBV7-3	TGTGCCAGCAGCCAGTATGTCGGGACTGAAGCTTTCTTT	CASSQYVGTEAFF
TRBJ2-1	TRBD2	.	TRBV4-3	TGCGCCAGCAGCCAAGGGGCTAGCGGGAAAAGGGGCAGCTCCTACAATGAGCAGTTCTTC	CASSQGASGKRGSSYNEQFF
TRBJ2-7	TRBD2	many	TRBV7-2	TGTGCCAGCAGCTTAGGGCCTAGCGGGTCCTACGAGCAGTACTTC	CASSLGPSGSYEQYF
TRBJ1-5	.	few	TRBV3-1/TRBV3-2	TGTGCCAGCAGCCAAGAGAGGGCGCGCCCCCAGCATTTT	CASSQERARPQHF
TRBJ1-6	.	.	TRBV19	TGTGCCAGTAGCGGCGGACAGACTAATTCACCCCTCCACTTT	CASSGGQTNSPLHF
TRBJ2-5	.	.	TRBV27	TGTGCCAGCGGGGCAGGGCAAGAGACCCAGTACTTC	CASGAGQETQYF
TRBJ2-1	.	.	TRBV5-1	TGCGCCAGCAGCTTCCCCCCCGTGGGACCTCAGACGCGCCTCCTCTCCTACAATGAGCAGTTCTTC	CASSFPPVGPQTRLLSYNEQFF
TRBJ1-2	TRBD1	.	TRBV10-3	TGTGCCATCAGTGGGACGGGACAGGGCAATGGCTACACCTTC	CAISGTGQGNGYTF
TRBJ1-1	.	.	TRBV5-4	TGTGCCAGCAGCTTAGGTCGCGGGACTACTATTCCGAACACTGAAGCTTTCTTT	CASSLGRGTTIPNTEAFF
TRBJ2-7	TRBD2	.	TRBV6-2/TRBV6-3	TGTGCCAGCAGTTATATCCTGGGACTAGCGCTTACCTACGAGCAGTACTTC	CASSYILGLALTYEQYF